The entry that follows covers one TCR beta chain sequence. The sample is drawn from a study of early T cells in non-severe SARS-CoV-2 infection. MiXCR was run by TCRdb on the 5' RACE reads, yielding one entry per CDR3 protein. The top ten clones hold about 12% of a sample with around 37,000 distinct CDR3 sequences, about 10% of them seen once. The sequence was obtained from an adult who was a healthcare worker with PCR-confirmed SARS-CoV-2 infection or an uninfected control (not recorded which). The specimen sequenced was whole blood.

DNA for the CDR3: TGTGCCAGCACAGGGATGAATTCACCCCTCCACTTT. It is translated as CASTGMNSPLHF. This sequence joins TRBV25-1 and TRBJ1-6, with D maybe TRBD1 (5 bases). V lost 7 bases and J lost 7, with 8 bases in between. CDR3 size: 12 residues. Germline V gene sequence: CDR1 MGHDK, CDR2 SYGVNS.